This T cell receptor beta chain was observed in a study of shared clonotypes between healthy human individuals. The CDR3 has 14 residues. Unmatched junction bases numbered 5, after V lost 5 bases and J lost 9 bases. From germline, CDR1 is MNHEY and CDR2 SMNVEV (reference sequence). At deep level, the assay was performed. Original processing notes: Filtering differed because ImmunoSEQ produced junction-only sequences that carried no quality scores. The method was immunoSEQ multiplex PCR; TCRdb's version includes in-frame clones alone and lacks a portion of them. V, J and clone size derive from that table, while D and trimming were established from the DNA sequence. The table has about 470,000 clones, around 75% seen once.

The sample was PBMCs. The chain is built from TRBV27 and TRBJ2-1; TRBD2 aligns across 12 bases. This clonotype originated in a woman between 35 and 50 years old in good health. Some clones in this sample may be carry-over from other donors' samples. The CDR3 DNA reads as TGTGCCAGCAGTCGACTAGCGGGAGTTGGTGAGCAGTTCTTC. Protein product: CASSRLAGVGEQFF.